This TCR beta chain was captured in a study of T cell responses to AZD1222 COVID-19 vaccine. Looking at the study overall: Second-dose recipients at about 4 or about 12 weeks were treated as one pooled group.

With respect to this clone: The antigen remains undetermined.

Broader study findings: Seropositivity was recorded at baseline in only a handful of AZD1222 recipients. Spike-specific TCR repertoires showed rising breadth and depth after two AZD1222 doses. In the spike-specific TCR repertoire, nearly half reportedly target unmutated variant regions.

The table came from immunoSEQ multiplex PCR; TCRdb's copy has only in-frame clones and leaves some out. The table lists more than 95,000 clones, over 80% of them singletons. In germline, CDR1 is SEHNR, CDR2 FQNEAQ (reference sequence). This CDR3 has 13 amino acids. Trimming removed 6 bases at V and 3 bases at J, with 8 bases between. The origin of this receptor is an adult in good health. The source material was peripheral blood, sampled on day 0 of AZD1222 vaccination. This sequence joins TRBV7-9 and TRBJ2-2; D is unclear. The CDR3 nucleotides are TGTGCCAGCAGTCAGGTGGACACCGGGGAGCTGTTTTTT. Translation: CASSQVDTGELFF.